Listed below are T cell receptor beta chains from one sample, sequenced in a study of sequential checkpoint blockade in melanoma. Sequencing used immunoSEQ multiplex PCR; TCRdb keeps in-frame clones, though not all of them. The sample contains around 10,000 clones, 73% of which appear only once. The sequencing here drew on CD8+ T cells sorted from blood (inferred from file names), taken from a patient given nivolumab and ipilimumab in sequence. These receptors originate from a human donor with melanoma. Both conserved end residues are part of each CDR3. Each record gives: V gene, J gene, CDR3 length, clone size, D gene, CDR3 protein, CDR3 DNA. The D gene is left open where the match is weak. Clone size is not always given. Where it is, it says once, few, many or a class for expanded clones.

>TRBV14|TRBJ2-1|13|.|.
CASRGVGYNEQFF
TGTGCCAGCAGGGGAGTAGGCTACAATGAGCAGTTCTTC
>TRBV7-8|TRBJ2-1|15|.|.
CASSSRSGSYNEQFF
TGTGCCAGCAGCTCCAGGTCTGGCTCCTACAATGAGCAGTTCTTC
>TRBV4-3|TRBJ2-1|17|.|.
CASSQMPGGGTGNEQFF
TGCGCCAGCAGCCAAATGCCGGGTGGCGGAACAGGGAATGAGCAGTTCTTC
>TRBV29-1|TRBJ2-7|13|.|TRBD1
CSVGTGGAYEQYF
TGCAGCGTTGGTACAGGGGGCGCCTACGAGCAGTACTTC
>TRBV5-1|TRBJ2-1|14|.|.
CASSLDPGFDEQFF
TGCGCCAGCAGCTTGGATCCCGGGTTCGATGAGCAGTTCTTC
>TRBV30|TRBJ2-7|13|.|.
CAWSLGSAYEQYF
TGTGCCTGGAGTCTTGGCAGTGCCTACGAGCAGTACTTC
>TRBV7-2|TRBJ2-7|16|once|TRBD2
CASSSLAGAGTYEQYF
TGTGCCAGCAGCTCACTAGCGGGGGCCGGAACCTACGAACAGTACTTC
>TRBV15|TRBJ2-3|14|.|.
CAIGAGRSTDTQYF
TGTGCCATCGGAGCGGGCCGTAGCACAGATACGCAGTATTTT
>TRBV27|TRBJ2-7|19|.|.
CASSLSRRLALRSSYEQYF
TGTGCCAGCAGTTTATCTAGGCGGCTAGCTCTCCGGAGCTCCTACGAGCAGTACTTC
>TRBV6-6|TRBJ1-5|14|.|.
CASSIHDSNQPQHF
TGTGCCAGCAGCATACACGATAGCAATCAGCCCCAGCATTTT
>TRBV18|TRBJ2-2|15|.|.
CASSPLQDSTGELFF
TGTGCCAGCTCACCCTTGCAGGACAGCACCGGGGAGCTGTTTTTT
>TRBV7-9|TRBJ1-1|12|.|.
CASQEGGTEAFF
TGTGCCAGCCAAGAGGGAGGCACTGAAGCTTTCTTT
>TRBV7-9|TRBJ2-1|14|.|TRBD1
CASSLETGAVEQFF
TGTGCCAGCAGCTTAGAGACAGGGGCAGTTGAGCAGTTCTTC
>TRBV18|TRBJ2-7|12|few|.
CASSDRPYEQYF
TGTGCCAGTTCGGACAGACCATACGAGCAGTACTTC
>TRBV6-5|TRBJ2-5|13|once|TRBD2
CASRASGEETQYF
TGTGCCAGCAGAGCTAGCGGAGAAGAGACCCAGTACTTC
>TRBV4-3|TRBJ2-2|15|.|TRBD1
CASSRGTGDTGELFF
TGCGCCAGCAGTCGCGGGACAGGGGACACCGGGGAGCTGTTTTTT
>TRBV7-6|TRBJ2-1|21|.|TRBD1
CASSGEDRGADSGRSYNEQFF
TGTGCCAGCAGCGGGGAGGACAGGGGCGCGGATTCGGGTAGGTCCTACAATGAGCAGTTCTTC
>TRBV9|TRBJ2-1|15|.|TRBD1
CASSDSGTDLNEQFF
TGTGCCAGCAGTGACTCCGGGACAGATCTCAATGAGCAGTTCTTC
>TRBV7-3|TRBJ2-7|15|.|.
CASSIMGGPVYEQYF
TGTGCCAGCAGCATTATGGGGGGGCCTGTTTACGAGCAGTACTTC
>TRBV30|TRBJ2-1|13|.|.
CAWSSGDYNEQFF
TGTGCCTGGAGTTCGGGAGACTACAATGAGCAGTTCTTC
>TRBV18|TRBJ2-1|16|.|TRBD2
CASSPMSSGSANEQFF
TGTGCCAGCTCACCAATGTCTAGCGGGAGTGCCAATGAGCAGTTCTTC
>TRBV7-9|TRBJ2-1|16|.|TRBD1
CASSVRTGQTNNEQFF
TGTGCCAGCAGCGTCCGAACGGGACAGACCAACAATGAGCAGTTCTTC
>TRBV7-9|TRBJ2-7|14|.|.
CASSLPGISYEQYF
TGTGCCAGCAGCTTACCAGGGATCTCCTACGAGCAGTACTTC
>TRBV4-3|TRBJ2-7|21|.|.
CASSPRTISDDGRTNFYEQYF
TGCGCCAGCAGCCCACGTACGATCTCCGACGACGGAAGGACTAATTTCTACGAGCAGTACTTC
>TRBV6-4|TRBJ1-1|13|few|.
CASSEEADSEAFF
TGTGCCAGCAGTGAAGAAGCGGACTCTGAAGCTTTCTTT
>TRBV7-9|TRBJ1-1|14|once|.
CASRSDRRNTEAFF
TGTGCCAGCAGATCGGACAGAAGGAACACTGAAGCTTTCTTT